This is a list of T cell receptor beta chains from one sample in a study of T cells after yellow fever vaccination. TCRdb recomputed calls from the 5' RACE reads with MiXCR, one row per CDR3 protein. Of 300,000 to 400,000 distinct CDR3 sequences in the sample, 12% are singletons; the top ten hold 3% to 4%. The starting material was CD4+ T cells sorted from PBMCs, obtained 15 days after the yellow fever booster vaccination. The source is a man between 18 and 35 years old who received the YFV17D yellow fever vaccine. Both conserved end residues are part of each CDR3. A D gene is named only where the DNA matches it firmly. Expanded clones get a size class; other rows say once, few or many, or leave the size out.

j_gene,v_gene,d_gene,abundance,CDR3aa,CDR3nt
TRBJ2-6,TRBV28,.,few,CASALSGANVLTF,TGTGCCAGCGCTTTATCTGGGGCCAACGTCCTGACTTTC
TRBJ2-3,TRBV20-1,TRBD1,few,CSATTGTASTDTQYF,TGCAGTGCTACTACCGGGACAGCTAGCACAGATACGCAGTATTTT
TRBJ2-5,TRBV6-2/TRBV6-3,TRBD2,.,CASTAAGEETQYF,TGTGCCAGCACCGCAGCGGGGGAAGAGACCCAGTACTTC
TRBJ1-4,TRBV7-2,TRBD1,.,CASSFDRGLEKLFF,TGTGCCAGCAGCTTCGACAGGGGATTAGAAAAACTGTTTTTT
TRBJ1-4,TRBV12-3/TRBV12-4,.,.,CASRQEGKLFF,TGTGCCAGCAGGCAGGAGGGAAAACTGTTTTTT
TRBJ1-1,TRBV5-1,TRBD1,few,CASTDRGYTEAFF,TGCGCCAGCACGGACAGGGGCTACACTGAAGCTTTCTTT
TRBJ1-2,TRBV9,.,.,CASSVVTDNYGYTF,TGTGCCAGCAGCGTAGTCACCGACAACTATGGCTACACCTTC
TRBJ2-4,TRBV5-1,.,.,CASSSLEGAGDIQYF,TGCGCCAGCAGCTCCCTGGAGGGGGCGGGGGACATTCAGTACTTC
TRBJ2-4,TRBV2,.,few,CASSVTTLKNIQYF,TGTGCCAGCAGTGTAACAACCCTCAAAAACATTCAGTACTTC
TRBJ2-5,TRBV12-3/TRBV12-4,.,few,CASRESSRETQYF,TGTGCCAGCAGGGAATCATCTCGAGAGACCCAGTACTTC
TRBJ2-1,TRBV28,TRBD2,few,CASSLAGLAGANEQFF,TGTGCCAGCAGTCTCGCGGGACTAGCGGGGGCAAATGAGCAGTTCTTC
TRBJ2-3,TRBV7-2,.,.,CASSLDRPDTQYF,TGTGCCAGCAGCTTAGATCGTCCAGATACGCAGTATTTT
TRBJ2-5,TRBV6-4,.,few,CASSRRTPPKKQETQYF,TGTGCCAGCAGCCGACGGACTCCACCGAAAAAACAAGAGACCCAGTACTTC
TRBJ2-7,TRBV30,TRBD1,.,CAWSDRVRYEQYF,TGTGCCTGGAGCGACAGGGTGAGGTACGAGCAGTACTTC
TRBJ1-2,TRBV20-1,.,.,CSARDLGRDGYTF,TGCAGTGCTAGAGATTTGGGGCGAGACGGCTACACCTTC
TRBJ2-1,TRBV6-2/TRBV6-3,TRBD2,.,CASSNRLAGGSYNEQFF,TGTGCCAGCAGTAACCGACTAGCGGGGGGGAGCTACAATGAGCAGTTCTTC
TRBJ1-3,TRBV12-3/TRBV12-4,.,few,CASRWLSGNTIYF,TGTGCCAGCAGGTGGCTCTCTGGAAACACCATATATTTT
TRBJ1-1,TRBV7-2,.,.,CASTFLTPPGGSKPEAFF,TGTGCCAGCACGTTTCTAACCCCGCCCGGGGGAAGCAAACCCGAAGCTTTCTTT
TRBJ2-5,TRBV12-3/TRBV12-4,.,few,CASSLRTGTSRGTQYF,TGTGCCAGCAGTTTACGAACCGGGACTTCAAGAGGGACCCAGTACTTC
TRBJ1-6,TRBV2,.,many,CASGSGSSYNSPLHF,TGTGCCAGCGGCTCTGGAAGCTCCTATAATTCACCCCTCCACTTT
TRBJ2-2,TRBV7-2,TRBD2,.,CASSLRRLAGADWTGELFF,TGTGCCAGCAGCTTAAGGAGGCTAGCGGGGGCCGACTGGACCGGGGAGCTGTTTTTT
TRBJ1-3,TRBV7-2,.,.,CASTQSSLPSGNTIYF,TGTGCCAGCACCCAAAGTTCTCTTCCCTCTGGAAACACCATATATTTT
TRBJ1-5,TRBV5-1,.,.,CASSLGPHREPQHF,TGCGCCAGCAGCCTTGGTCCCCACCGGGAGCCCCAGCATTTT
TRBJ2-3,TRBV7-2,.,few,CASSPAQTVTDTQYF,TGTGCCAGCAGCCCGGCTCAGACAGTCACAGATACGCAGTATTTT
TRBJ2-5,TRBV9,.,many,CASSVTPGPRETQYF,TGTGCCAGCAGCGTAACCCCGGGACCTCGGGAGACCCAGTACTTC
TRBJ2-7,TRBV29-1,.,few,CSVASRRAVEQYF,TGCAGCGTGGCCTCGAGGAGGGCAGTCGAGCAGTACTTC
TRBJ2-1,TRBV27,TRBD2,few,CASSLSMASGGPNEQFF,TGTGCCAGCAGTTTATCGATGGCTAGCGGGGGCCCTAATGAGCAGTTCTTC
TRBJ1-4,TRBV7-2,.,.,CASSPAGGRKEKLFF,TGTGCCAGCAGCCCGGCGGGGGGGAGGAAGGAAAAACTGTTTTTT
TRBJ2-3,TRBV6-5,.,.,CASSYSERGQTDTQYF,TGTGCCAGCAGTTACTCGGAACGGGGGCAAACAGATACGCAGTATTTT
TRBJ2-1,TRBV28,.,few,CASSILNEQFF,TGTGCCAGCAGCATCTTGAATGAGCAGTTCTTC
TRBJ1-1,TRBV7-3,TRBD1,.,CASSSTGTGGYTEAFF,TGTGCCAGCAGCTCTACCGGGACAGGGGGCTATACTGAAGCTTTCTTT
TRBJ2-5,TRBV2,.,.,CASTFSGDQETQYF,TGTGCCAGCACTTTTAGCGGAGATCAAGAGACCCAGTACTTC
TRBJ2-5,TRBV20-1,TRBD2,.,CSARRAGEETQYF,TGCAGTGCTAGGAGAGCGGGGGAGGAGACCCAGTACTTC
TRBJ2-6,TRBV5-1,.,.,CASSPSQANVLTF,TGCGCCAGCAGCCCGTCCCAGGCCAACGTCCTGACTTTC
TRBJ2-3,TRBV28,TRBD2,.,CASRETGTSVGTQYF,TGTGCCAGCAGAGAGACAGGGACTAGCGTTGGTACGCAGTATTTT
TRBJ1-6,TRBV7-2,.,many,CASSSYNSPLHF,TGTGCCAGCAGCTCCTATAATTCACCCCTCCACTTT
TRBJ1-4,TRBV7-2,.,many,CASSSMGNEKLFF,TGTGCCAGCAGCTCGATGGGAAATGAAAAACTGTTTTTT
TRBJ2-5,TRBV7-7,.,few,CASSSSWGRGETQYF,TGTGCTAGCAGCTCCTCATGGGGCCGCGGGGAGACCCAGTACTTC
TRBJ2-1,TRBV7-2,TRBD2,many,CASRPLSGGGYNEQFF,TGTGCCAGCAGACCCCTCAGCGGGGGCGGCTACAATGAGCAGTTCTTC
TRBJ1-4,TRBV7-9,.,many,CASSGGHEKLFF,TGTGCCAGCAGCGGGGGGCATGAAAAACTGTTTTTT
TRBJ2-7,TRBV7-9,.,.,CASSDNRVGEQYF,TGTGCCAGCAGCGACAACAGGGTTGGAGAGCAGTACTTC
TRBJ2-2,TRBV18,TRBD2,.,CASSLSSGGLSTGELFF,TGTGCCAGCTCACTCTCTAGCGGGGGCCTATCCACCGGGGAGCTGTTTTTT
TRBJ1-2,TRBV7-9,TRBD1,.,CASSLDYPQGASIYGYTF,TGTGCCAGCAGCTTAGATTATCCCCAGGGGGCGAGTATCTATGGCTACACCTTC
TRBJ1-2,TRBV29-1,TRBD1,.,CSAGQLYGYTF,TGCAGCGCGGGACAGCTTTATGGCTACACCTTC
TRBJ2-1,TRBV7-2,TRBD1,many,CASSTDRGSYNEQFF,TGTGCCAGCAGCACAGACAGGGGTTCCTACAATGAGCAGTTCTTC
TRBJ1-4,TRBV9,.,few,CASSVGSTEKLFF,TGTGCCAGCAGCGTGGGTAGTACTGAAAAACTGTTTTTT
TRBJ1-1,TRBV20-1,.,few,CSARVIGGRTEAFF,TGCAGTGCTAGGGTTATCGGGGGGCGGACTGAAGCTTTCTTT
TRBJ1-1,TRBV12-3/TRBV12-4,.,many,CASREGGGNTEAFF,TGTGCCAGCAGAGAGGGGGGGGGAAACACTGAAGCTTTCTTT
TRBJ2-3,TRBV20-1,TRBD1,few,CSAPQGADTQYF,TGCAGTGCCCCTCAGGGGGCAGATACGCAGTATTTT